This TCR beta chain comes out of a study of blood T cell repertoires in COVID-19. In the original analysis: Cell counts per sample came from amplifying reference gene primers. Produced via immunoSEQ multiplex PCR; TCRdb's table is partial and in-frame only. V and J calls and clone size follow that table, whereas D and trimming were derived from the DNA. The sample records roughly 190,000 clones, 84% being singletons. The length of the CDR3 is 15 residues. Germline V gene lookup returns CDR1 LGHNA and CDR2 YNFKEQ. Unmatched junction bases numbered 3, after V lost 3 bases and J lost 3 bases. The Seattle patients, enrolled during active infection, were followed longitudinally.

The chain employs TRBV4-2 and TRBJ1-1, with 11 bases fitting TRBD1. This TCR came from a woman in her sixties or seventies with COVID-19, enrolled during active disease. The specimen was peripheral blood. The CDR3 bases are TGTGCCAGCAGCCACGTGGGACAGGGGGACACTGAAGCTTTCTTT. It codes for CASSHVGQGDTEAFF.